Shown below are 23 T cell receptor beta chains from a single sample sequenced in a study of cytomegalovirus exposure and HLA in healthy donors. The PCR employed 60 Vbeta primers together with 13 Jbeta primers. Clones were read by immunoSEQ multiplex PCR, and TCRdb kept only the in-frame ones, dropping some. The sample shows 100,000 to 150,000 clones, 80% to 90% of them seen only once. The source material was PBMCs. Receptors were obtained from a woman between 40 and 50 years old in good health and CMV-seropositive.

This clone was recorded only once. The V call is TRBV5-1, the J call TRBJ2-1; 11 bases agree with TRBD2. The CDR3 is 15 residues long. Germline lookup yields CDR1 SGHRS and CDR2 YFSETQ. V dropped 0 bases and J dropped 7; count of bases not matched to a gene: 3. CDR3 bases: TGCGCCAGCAGCTTGGTAGCGGGAGGGGGGAATGAGCAGTTCTTC. Amino acids: CASSLVAGGGNEQFF.

V and J are TRBV9 and TRBJ1-4, with TRBD1 identical over 11 bases. The CDR3 covers 16 residues. Per the germline V gene, CDR1 is SGDLS and CDR2 is YYNGEE. The ends lost 3 bases at V and 5 bases at J; junction bases unmatched: 6. CDR3 sequence: CASSGTGGGLNEKLFF. The CDR3, as DNA: TGTGCCAGCAGCGGGACAGGGGGCGGACTAAATGAAAAACTGTTTTTT.

This chain uses TRBV5-1 with TRBJ2-5; TRBD2 matches 7 bases. V lost 7 bases, J lost 2 bases, and 8 bases stayed unmatched. The CDR3 runs 14 residues. Per germline, CDR1 SGHRS and CDR2 YFSETQ. The CDR3: CASHLWGGQETQYF. In DNA form, the CDR3 reads TGCGCCAGCCACCTTTGGGGGGGGCAAGAGACCCAGTACTTC.

The chain carries TRBV20-1 and TRBJ1-2, with D uncertain. The germline gives CDR1 DFQATT, CDR2 SNEGSKA (reference sequence). The CDR3 runs 10 residues. V was shortened by 5 bases and J by 8 bases, with 9 bases between the two germline ends. CDR3 bases: TGCAGTGCTCTGGGCCCCGGCTACACCTTC. It specifies CSALGPGYTF.

This clone appeared once. The chain employs TRBV13 and TRBJ2-3, with TRBD1 matching over 8 bases. V was clipped by 3 bases and J by 0 bases; unmatched bases: 2. Germline loops: CDR1 PRHDT, CDR2 FYEKMQ (reference sequence). This CDR3 comprises 15 residues. The CDR3 region is CASSFRTGSTDTQYF. CDR3 coding DNA: TGTGCCAGCAGCTTTCGGACAGGGAGCACAGATACGCAGTATTTT.

V gene TRBV4-1 combines with J gene TRBJ2-5; D perhaps matches TRBD2 (5 bases). The DNA end is a closer match to TRBJ2-7, so the J assignment may be wrong. The CDR3 sequence is 14 residues long. CDR1 is MGHRA and CDR2 is YSYEKL in the germline V gene. CDR3 amino acids: CASSQVLAGYEQYF. The CDR3 bases are TGCGCCAGCAGCCAAGTTCTAGCCGGGTACGAGCAGTACTTC.

In this sample, this clone turned up once. V is TRBV29-1 and J is TRBJ1-1; D ambiguous. Germline V gives CDR1 SQVTM, CDR2 ANQGSEA. The CDR3 has 14 amino acids. V lost 2 bases to trimming and J lost 0 bases, with 10 bases between them. CDR3 nucleotide sequence: TGCAGCGTTGAAAGGGCGGGCCTGAACACTGAAGCTTTCTTT. Protein sequence: CSVERAGLNTEAFF. The whole variable domain, filled in from reference TRBV29-1 and TRBJ1-1, reads SAVISQKPSRDICQRGTSLTIQCQVDSQVTMMFWYRQQPGQSLTLIATANQGSEATYESGFVIDKFPISRPNLTFSTLTVSNMSPEDSSIYLCSVERAGLNTEAFFGQGTRLTVV.

The V call is TRBV19, the J call TRBJ2-2, with D tentatively TRBD2 (6 bases). V was cut by 6 bases and J by 3 bases, with 11 bases left in between. Germline V CDR1 and CDR2: LNHDA, SQIVND (reference sequence). This CDR3 is 14 amino acids long. The CDR3 here is CASRPRRDTGELFF. The CDR3 DNA is TGTGCCAGTAGGCCCCGGAGGGACACCGGGGAGCTGTTTTTT.

The V call is TRBV7-8, the J call TRBJ2-7, with 7 bases matching TRBD1. The CDR3 length is 12 residues. V lost 5 bases and J lost 5; bases outside the gene matches: 3. Germline lookup yields CDR1 SGHVS and CDR2 FQNEAQ. The CDR3 is CASSPDRDEQYF. The CDR3 DNA reads TGTGCCAGCAGCCCCGACAGGGACGAGCAGTACTTC.

CDR3 in DNA: TGTGCCAGCAGCCCAAGAGGTAGCCACGAGCAGTACTTC. This codes for CASSPRGSHEQYF. This chain joins TRBV9 and TRBJ2-7; unclear D gene. The germline V gene has CDR1 SGDLS and CDR2 YYNGEE. Deletions cut 4 bases from V and 5 bases from J, with 13 bases between. The CDR3 contains 13 residues.

The chain combines TRBV7-9 with TRBJ1-4, with D possibly being TRBD1 (5 bases). CDR1 is SEHNR and CDR2 is FQNEAQ in the germline V gene (reference sequence). V lost 0 bases and J 7 bases, leaving 12 bases between the germline ends. The CDR3 covers 15 residues. In DNA, the CDR3 is TGTGCCAGCAGCTTAGCGGGGGACGGGAGTGAAAAACTGTTTTTT. Its protein product is CASSLAGDGSEKLFF.

The rearrangement links TRBV28 to TRBJ2-1, with D maybe TRBD2 (7 bases). The germline V gene has CDR1 MDHEN and CDR2 SYDVKM. This CDR3 region has 16 residues. V lost 10 bases and J lost 1, with 20 bases in between. The CDR3 sequence is CATKGGRRASYNEQFF. Here the CDR3 DNA reads TGTGCCACCAAGGGGGGGCGTCGTGCATCCTACAATGAGCAGTTCTTC. Full variable domain (outside the CDR3, taken from reference TRBV28 and TRBJ2-1): DVKVTQSSRYLVKRTGEKVFLECVQDMDHENMFWYRQDPGLGLRLIYFSYDVKMKEKGDIPEGYSVSREKKERFSLILESASTNQTSMYLCATKGGRRASYNEQFFGPGTRLTVL.

V gene TRBV7-2 combines with J gene TRBJ1-4; D ambiguous. The germline CDR1 and CDR2 sequences are SGHTA and FQGNSA. V shed 0 bases and J shed 3 bases, with 11 bases lying between them. The CDR3 is made up of 16 amino acids. Here the CDR3 reads CASSLAGGPPNEKLFF. CDR3 bases: TGTGCCAGCAGCTTAGCGGGTGGGCCCCCTAATGAAAAACTGTTTTTT.

V usage is TRBV27 and J usage is TRBJ2-7; tentatively, D is TRBD2 (5 bases). The CDR3 is made up of 13 amino acids. The V end lost 6 bases, the J end lost 6 bases, and 15 bases lay between the germline ends. Looked up from germline, CDR1 is MNHEY and CDR2 is SMNVEV (reference sequence). The CDR3 loop is CASSSAGGLEQYF. DNA of the CDR3: TGTGCCAGCAGCTCGGCGGGCGGTCTCGAGCAGTACTTC.

Only a few counts were recorded for this clone. This chain links TRBV5-4 with TRBJ1-3; D gene unclear. The CDR3 is 12 amino acids. Trimming took off 0 bases at V and 5 bases at J, with 3 bases between the two ends. The germline CDR1 and CDR2 sequences are SGHNT and YYREEE (reference sequence). The CDR3 DNA reads as TGTGCCAGCAGCTTGGATAGAAACACCATATATTTT. Translating gives CASSLDRNTIYF.

V and J are TRBV13 and TRBJ1-1; tentatively, D is TRBD1 (5 bases). V shed 3 bases and J shed 1 base, with 12 bases lying between them. The CDR3 length is 15 residues. Germline V CDR1 and CDR2: PRHDT, FYEKMQ (reference sequence). The DNA of the CDR3 is TGTGCCAGCAGCTTCAGGGTGAACAGGAACACTGAAGCTTTCTTT. As protein: CASSFRVNRNTEAFF.

The chain is built from TRBV4-1 and TRBJ1-2; 7 bases line up with TRBD1. After removal of 1 base from V and 8 bases from J, the junction contained 7 bases not matched to a gene. The V gene's germline CDR1 is MGHRA and CDR2 YSYEKL. CDR3 size: 14 residues. CDR3 nucleotide sequence: TGCGCCAGCAGCCAAGTTTCGACAGGGTGGGGCTACACCTTC. Residues: CASSQVSTGWGYTF.

The chain carries TRBV29-1 and TRBJ1-5, with D hard to call. V shed 4 bases and J shed 6 bases, with 10 bases lying between them. The CDR3 runs to 12 residues. Germline V gene sequence: CDR1 SQVTM, CDR2 ANQGSEA. Here the CDR3 reads CSVGYTGQPQHF. The CDR3 DNA follows: TGCAGCGTTGGATATACGGGTCAGCCCCAGCATTTT.

The rearrangement uses TRBV4-2 and TRBJ1-5; 7 bases match TRBD1. The CDR3 is 17 residues long. The V gene end was trimmed by 4 bases and the J gene end by 3 bases; junction bases not matched to a gene: 12. Germline CDR1 LGHNA, CDR2 YNFKEQ. CDR3 DNA: TGTGCCAGCAGCCGTTGGTCCGGGACAGCCTTCAATCAGCCCCAGCATTTT. This gives the protein CASSRWSGTAFNQPQHF.

The chain combines TRBV9 with TRBJ2-1; D is unclear. Per the germline V gene, CDR1 is SGDLS and CDR2 is YYNGEE. Trimming cost V 0 bases and J 9 bases, with 10 bases left between them. The CDR3 spans 13 residues. Here the CDR3 reads CASSVATSSEQFF. CDR3 bases: TGTGCCAGCAGCGTAGCTACGAGTTCTGAGCAGTTCTTC.

The chain is built from TRBV5-8 and TRBJ2-1, with 8 bases fitting TRBD2. Looked up from germline, CDR1 is SGHTS and CDR2 is YDEGEE. J was trimmed by 3 bases and V by 7 bases; bases with no gene match: 6. The CDR3 runs to 14 residues. The CDR3 coding sequence is TGTGCCAGCCCGGGACTAGGACTCTACAATGAGCAGTTCTTC. This sequence encodes CASPGLGLYNEQFF.

The chain carries TRBV5-1 and TRBJ2-7, with 9 bases fitting TRBD2. Trimming at V came to 3 bases and at J to 0 bases, leaving 7 bases not matched to a gene. Per germline, CDR1 SGHRS and CDR2 YFSETQ. The CDR3 runs to 16 residues. The CDR3 is CASSYRSGRSSYEQYF. CDR3 sequence (DNA): TGCGCCAGCAGCTATAGAAGCGGGAGGAGCTCCTACGAGCAGTACTTC.

This chain connects TRBV27 to TRBJ2-1; D may be TRBD2 (6 bases). V shed 3 bases and J shed 1 base, with 16 bases lying between them. This CDR3 comprises 17 residues. Germline CDR1 and CDR2: MNHEY and SMNVEV (reference sequence). CDR3 bases: TGTGCCAGCAGTTTTAGGGGAGATAGCGGTTCCTACAATGAGCAGTTCTTC. Protein sequence: CASSFRGDSGSYNEQFF.